The 25 T cell receptor beta chains listed next were all sequenced from one sample in a study of shared clonotypes between healthy human individuals. CD45RO negativity and positive selection for CCR7 defined naive CD8 cells, a population that excluded terminally differentiated effector memory CD45RA+ cells. This table comes from immunoSEQ multiplex PCR, and its TCRdb copy is limited to in-frame clones, with some not included. The sample lists some 2 million clones, 85% to 95% seen once, with 1.1% in the top ten. Sequencing was carried out using naive CD8+ T cells sorted from blood. These receptor sequences come from a man between 18 and 29 years old in good health.

The chain is built from TRBV28 and TRBJ1-4, with no clear D. This CDR3 is built from 11 residues. Trimming took off 6 bases at V and 8 bases at J, with 7 bases between the two ends. CDR1 and CDR2 (germline): MDHEN, SYDVKM. In nucleotides, the CDR3 is TGTGCCAGCAGAACCTACGAAAAACTGTTTTTT. Protein sequence: CASRTYEKLFF.

This clone was observed a single time. Distinct nucleotide sequences in the sample also encode this CDR3. The J gene is TRBJ2-7, the V gene TRBV19; weak D call: TRBD1 (5 bases). V gave up 5 bases and J gave up 0 bases, with 8 bases separating them. CDR1 and CDR2 (germline): LNHDA, SQIVND (reference sequence). CDR3 length: 13 amino acids. The CDR3 sequence is CASSFGHSYEQYF. In DNA, the CDR3 is TGTGCCAGTAGTTTCGGACACTCCTACGAGCAGTACTTC.

The chain is built from TRBV18 and TRBJ2-7; D is perhaps TRBD1 or TRBD2 (5 bases each). The germline V gene encodes CDR1 KGHSH and CDR2 LQKENI. Trimming pared 0 bases from V and 3 bases from J, leaving 18 bases between. This CDR3 is built from 17 residues. The CDR3 spells CASSPPFGATSVYEQYF. The CDR3 coding sequence is TGTGCCAGCTCACCACCCTTCGGGGCTACTTCAGTCTACGAGCAGTACTTC.

Points on this clone: At the DNA level, this CDR3 is encoded by other sequences in the same sample as well. The rearrangement links TRBV5-1 to TRBJ2-1; D remains ambiguous. V was clipped by 0 bases and J by 3 bases, with 7 bases between them. The CDR3 is made up of 14 amino acids. In germline, CDR1 is SGHRS, CDR2 YFSETQ. DNA for the CDR3: TGCGCCAGCAGCTTGGATCGTAGCTACAATGAGCAGTTCTTC. This sequence encodes CASSLDRSYNEQFF.

The chain couples TRBV28 to TRBJ2-7; the D gene could be TRBD1 or TRBD2 (6 bases each). V gave up 2 bases and J gave up 3 bases, with 14 bases separating them. This CDR3 is 15 amino acids long. The V gene's germline CDR1 is MDHEN and CDR2 SYDVKM. CDR3 coding DNA: TGTGCCAGCAGTTTAGGGGTCGGGGGCCTCTACGAGCAGTACTTC. This gives the protein CASSLGVGGLYEQYF.

This clone was detected only a few times. The rearrangement uses TRBV4-1 and TRBJ1-2; no reliable D call. There are 15 residues in the CDR3. Trimming cost V 3 bases and J 3 bases, with 14 bases left between them. Germline CDR1 reads MGHRA; CDR2 reads YSYEKL. CDR3 in amino acids: CASSQEWVMDYGYTF. The CDR3 bases are TGCGCCAGCAGCCAGGAGTGGGTTATGGACTATGGCTACACCTTC.

As for this clone: This same CDR3 is encoded by further DNA sequences in the sample. This chain's CDR3 is CASSYSGAYNEQFF. The CDR3 DNA reads TGTGCCAGCAGTTACTCGGGCGCCTACAATGAGCAGTTCTTC. V and J are TRBV6-6 and TRBJ2-1, with D unclear. Germline lookup yields CDR1 MNHNY and CDR2 SVGAGI (reference sequence). Trimming left V 0 bases short and J 2 bases short, with 5 bases between. The CDR3 is made up of 14 amino acids.

About this clone itself: Distinct nucleotide sequences in the sample also encode this CDR3. This sequence joins TRBV28 and TRBJ2-5; 8 bases match TRBD1. Germline trimming cut 5 bases from V and 2 bases from J; bases unmatched to any gene: 1. CDR3 length equals 13 residues. The germline CDR1 and CDR2 sequences are MDHEN and SYDVKM. CDR3 sequence reads: CASSQGAQETQYF. CDR3 DNA sequence: TGTGCCAGCAGTCAGGGGGCTCAAGAGACCCAGTACTTC.

The V gene is TRBV4-3, the J gene TRBJ1-5; 9 bases line up with TRBD1. CDR1 LGHNA and CDR2 YSLEER come from the germline V gene. The CDR3 length is 15 residues. V shed 1 base and J 5 bases; nucleotides not matched to a gene: 3. This CDR3 is CASSQVDRGDQPQHF. The DNA of the CDR3 is TGCGCCAGCAGCCAAGTCGACAGGGGGGATCAGCCCCAGCATTTT.

The J gene is TRBJ2-7, the V gene TRBV7-8, with 12 nucleotides matching TRBD2. The germline CDR1 and CDR2 sequences are SGHVS and FQNEAQ. With V trimmed by 7 bases and J by 1 base, 2 bases remained unmatched. The CDR3 has 14 residues. CDR3 DNA: TGTGCCAGCAACGGACTAGCGGGATCCTACGAGCAGTACTTC. Residues: CASNGLAGSYEQYF.

This chain uses TRBV6-6 with TRBJ1-5, with a possible D match to TRBD1 (5 bases). Germline CDR1 is MNHNY and CDR2 is SVGAGI (reference sequence). V was trimmed by 2 bases and J by 8 bases, leaving 7 bases between them. The CDR3 is 12 residues long. The CDR3 sequence is CASSYMGEPQHF. CDR3 DNA sequence: TGTGCCAGCAGTTACATGGGGGAGCCCCAGCATTTT.

The rearrangement joins TRBV5-6 to TRBJ2-7, with TRBD1 matching over 7 bases. V shed 7 bases, J shed 3 bases, and the junction held 7 bases outside the gene matches. Germline CDR1 SGHDT, CDR2 YYEEEE. This CDR3 has 13 amino acids. This chain's CDR3 is CASQETGFYEQYF. As DNA, the CDR3 is TGTGCCAGCCAGGAGACAGGGTTCTACGAGCAGTACTTC.

J is TRBJ1-5 and V is TRBV30; D possibly corresponds to TRBD1 (6 bases). The V end was cut by 3 bases, the J end by 9 bases, with 9 bases between. The germline CDR1 and CDR2 sequences are GTSNPN and SVGIG (reference sequence). CDR3 length: 11 amino acids. CDR3 DNA sequence: TGTGCCTGGAGCGCACAGGGGCCCCAGCATTTT. Translated, it gives CAWSAQGPQHF.

The chain recombines TRBV7-9 with TRBJ1-2; D ambiguous. Germline V gene data show CDR1 as SEHNR and CDR2 as FQNEAQ (reference sequence). The V gene lost 5 bases and the J gene lost 2 bases, with 9 bases spanning the gap. The CDR3 is 13 amino acids. The CDR3 region is CASSATLNYGYTF. Here the CDR3 DNA reads TGTGCCAGCAGCGCGACACTGAACTATGGCTACACCTTC. The whole variable domain, remainder taken from reference TRBV7-9 and TRBJ1-2, is DTGVSQNPRHKITKRGQNVTFRCDPISEHNRLYWYRQTLGQGPEFLTYFQNEAQLEKSRLLSDRFSAERPKGSFSTLEIQRTEQGDSAMYLCASSATLNYGYTFGSGTRLTVV.

The gene calls are TRBV5-4 and TRBJ2-1, with 9 bases lining up with TRBD2. The CDR3 has 16 amino acids. Germline V gene lookup returns CDR1 SGHNT and CDR2 YYREEE (reference sequence). The V gene end was trimmed by 4 bases and the J gene end by 8 bases; junction bases not matched to a gene: 13. CDR3 bases: TGTGCCAGCAGCCCCTATTTAGCGGGAGAGGAGGATGAGCAGTTCTTC. Translated, it gives CASSPYLAGEEDEQFF. The whole variable domain, remainder taken from reference TRBV5-4 and TRBJ2-1, is ETGVTQSPTHLIKTRGQQVTLRCSSQSGHNTVSWYQQALGQGPQFIFQYYREEENGRGNFPPRFSGLQFPNYSSELNVNALELDDSALYLCASSPYLAGEEDEQFFGPGTRLTVL.

The chain combines TRBV19 with TRBJ1-6, with D possibly being TRBD1 (6 bases). This CDR3 is built from 16 residues. Germline CDR1 LNHDA, CDR2 SQIVND (reference sequence). The germline V and J ends were trimmed by 11 bases and 0 bases, with 17 bases remaining between them. CDR3 region: CAPHTGQSSYNSPLHF. In nucleotides, the CDR3 is TGTGCCCCCCACACAGGGCAAAGCTCCTATAATTCACCCCTCCACTTT.

The rearrangement uses TRBV2 and TRBJ1-1; the D gene is possibly TRBD1 (5 bases). CDR3 length: 14 amino acids. Germline values: CDR1 SNHLY, CDR2 FYNNEI. V was clipped by 3 bases and J by 3 bases, with 11 bases between them. The CDR3 DNA sequence: TGTGCCAGCAGTGACGTCGGGGGGGACACTGAAGCTTTCTTT. Translating gives CASSDVGGDTEAFF.

This chain links TRBV30 with TRBJ1-1; 7 bases align to TRBD1. The CDR3 extends over 12 amino acids. From germline, CDR1 is GTSNPN and CDR2 SVGIG (reference sequence). Trimming took 5 bases from V and 1 from J; bases not matched to a gene: 1. CDR3 coding DNA: TGTGCCTGGGACAGGGCGAACACTGAAGCTTTCTTT. This sequence encodes CAWDRANTEAFF.

The gene calls are TRBV7-2 and TRBJ2-1; D is unresolved. CDR3 size: 13 residues. Germline V gene sequence: CDR1 SGHTA, CDR2 FQGNSA. The V gene lost 3 bases and the J gene lost 5 bases, with 8 bases spanning the gap. The CDR3 DNA is TGTGCCAGCAGCTTTGGAGTCCACAATGAGCAGTTCTTC. It codes for CASSFGVHNEQFF. Drawing the rest from reference TRBV7-2 and TRBJ2-1, the complete variable domain is GAGVSQSPSNKVTEKGKDVELRCDPISGHTALYWYRQSLGQGLEFLIYFQGNSAPDKSGLPSDRFSAERTGGSVSTLTIQRTQQEDSAVYLCASSFGVHNEQFFGPGTRLTVL.

This clone appeared a single time. In DNA, the CDR3 is TGTGCCAGCAGTTACGGTGTAGACAATTCACCCCTCCACTTT. Translation gives CASSYGVDNSPLHF. The chain couples TRBV6-5 to TRBJ1-6; D not certain. There are 14 residues in the CDR3. Trimming pared 2 bases from V and 7 bases from J, leaving 9 bases between. Germline CDR1 is MNHEY and CDR2 is SVGAGI.

The gene calls are TRBV5-1 and TRBJ2-7; 10 bases are a match to TRBD1. The germline V gene encodes CDR1 SGHRS and CDR2 YFSETQ. The junction had 9 bases not matched to a gene; V was cut back by 0 bases and J by 3 bases. The CDR3 loop spans 17 amino acids. CDR3 nucleotides: TGCGCCAGCAGCTTGGAACCTCCGGGACAGGGGATCTACGAGCAGTACTTC. Its translation is CASSLEPPGQGIYEQYF. The variable domain in full, completed from reference TRBV5-1 and TRBJ2-7, reads KAGVTQTPRYLIKTRGQQVTLSCSPISGHRSVSWYQQTPGQGLQFLFEYFSETQRNKGNFPGRFSGRQFSNSRSEMNVSTLELGDSALYLCASSLEPPGQGIYEQYFGPGTRLTVT.

The gene calls are TRBV6-5 and TRBJ2-7; no clear D gene. The germline CDR1 and CDR2 sequences are MNHEY and SVGAGI. This CDR3 is 16 amino acids long. V was shortened by 0 bases and J by 5 bases, with 17 bases between the two germline ends. The CDR3 sequence: CASSYSIGPQINEQYF. CDR3 sequence (DNA): TGTGCCAGCAGTTACTCGATCGGGCCCCAGATCAACGAGCAGTACTTC.

V gene TRBV7-9 combines with J gene TRBJ1-1, with TRBD1 as a possible D gene (5 bases). V dropped 4 bases and J dropped 1 base, with 10 bases sitting between them. Looked up from germline, CDR1 is SEHNR and CDR2 is FQNEAQ (reference sequence). The CDR3 has 14 amino acids. This chain's CDR3 is CASSSWDPNTEAFF. Written as DNA, the CDR3 is TGTGCCAGCAGCTCCTGGGACCCGAACACTGAAGCTTTCTTT.

The CDR3 sequence is CASSLKGAQGGELFF. For the CDR3, the DNA is TGTGCCAGCAGCTTAAAGGGGGCGCAGGGCGGGGAGCTGTTTTTT. V and J are TRBV7-9 and TRBJ2-2; 7 bases map to TRBD1. This CDR3 has 15 residues. The germline CDR1 and CDR2 sequences are SEHNR and FQNEAQ (reference sequence). Trimming took 2 bases from V and 7 from J; bases not matched to a gene: 7.

This chain uses TRBV13 with TRBJ2-4, with 9 bases identical to TRBD2. Trimming at V came to 3 bases and at J to 4 bases, leaving 7 bases not matched to a gene. The germline V gene has CDR1 PRHDT and CDR2 FYEKMQ (reference sequence). The CDR3 is 16 amino acids. Here the CDR3 DNA reads TGTGCCAGCAGCTTCAGAGTTAGCGGGGGAAAAAACATTCAGTACTTC. Its protein product is CASSFRVSGGKNIQYF.